The 27 T cell receptor beta chains below were found in one sample sequenced in a study of T cell responses to AZD1222 COVID-19 vaccine. Profiled with immunoSEQ multiplex PCR; TCRdb holds only in-frame clones, not every one. The table lists about 150,000 clones, around nine tenths of them singletons, with roughly 4.7% in the top ten. The sequenced sample was peripheral blood, obtained on day 0 of AZD1222 vaccination. The receptor source for this set is an adult in good health.

This chain links TRBV19 with TRBJ1-2; no clear D gene. The length of the CDR3 is 16 residues. Germline V CDR1 and CDR2: LNHDA, SQIVND (reference sequence). V was shortened by 3 bases and J by 5 bases, with 19 bases between the two germline ends. For the CDR3, the DNA is TGTGCCAGTAGTATTAACAAGGAGAATGCGGCGTATGGCTACACCTTC. Protein sequence: CASSINKENAAYGYTF. Drawing the rest from reference TRBV19 and TRBJ1-2, the complete variable domain is DGGITQSPKYLFRKEGQNVTLSCEQNLNHDAMYWYRQDPGQGLRLIYYSQIVNDFQKGDIAEGYSVSREKKESFPLTVTSAQKNPTAFYLCASSINKENAAYGYTFGSGTRLTVV.

This clone was observed once. The chain couples TRBV7-9 to TRBJ1-4, with 8 bases lining up with TRBD1. Germline CDR1 and CDR2: SEHNR and FQNEAQ (reference sequence). V was pared by 5 bases and J by 10 bases, with 3 bases of the junction left unmatched. The CDR3 loop spans 12 amino acids. CDR3 nucleotides: TGTGCCAGCAGCCGAACAGGGGGAAAACTGTTTTTT. This codes for CASSRTGGKLFF.

The chain employs TRBV5-4 and TRBJ1-5; a weak D match, TRBD1 (5 bases). CDR1 and CDR2 from the germline V gene are SGHNT and YYREEE (reference sequence). Trimming removed 3 bases at V and 6 bases at J, with 7 bases between. The CDR3 totals 12 residues. This chain's CDR3 is CASSSQGQPQHF. The CDR3 DNA reads as TGTGCCAGCAGCTCCCAGGGTCAGCCCCAGCATTTT.

This clone appeared a single time. This sequence joins TRBV19 and TRBJ1-3; D is uncertain. The CDR3 has 15 amino acids. Trimming left V 3 bases short and J 4 bases short, with 13 bases between. The V gene's germline CDR1 is LNHDA and CDR2 SQIVND (reference sequence). The CDR3 protein is CASSIGLIAGNTIYF. CDR3 bases: TGTGCCAGTAGTATCGGGCTTATTGCCGGAAACACCATATATTTT.

This chain links TRBV28 with TRBJ2-3; TRBD2 aligns across 8 bases. V gave up 3 bases and J gave up 2 bases; unmatched junction bases: 19. Germline CDR1 MDHEN, CDR2 SYDVKM. The CDR3 consists of 20 residues. CDR3 amino acids: CASSFHGVGGRIIHTDTQYF. The CDR3 DNA follows: TGTGCCAGCAGTTTCCACGGCGTTGGCGGGAGGATCATCCACACAGATACGCAGTATTTT.

The V gene is TRBV6-4, the J gene TRBJ2-3; no firm D call. Trimming stripped 0 bases from V and 4 bases from J, with 5 bases between. Per germline, CDR1 MRHNA and CDR2 SNTAGT. CDR3 length: 13 residues. CDR3 sequence: CASSDSASDTQYF. The CDR3 DNA follows: TGTGCCAGCAGTGACTCGGCGTCAGATACGCAGTATTTT.

CDR3: CASSGWTGGDGNTIYF. DNA of the CDR3: TGTGCCAGCAGCGGCTGGACAGGGGGCGATGGAAACACCATATATTTT. The chain joins TRBV9 to TRBJ1-3, with 11 positions matching TRBD1. The CDR3 consists of 16 residues. Per germline, CDR1 SGDLS and CDR2 YYNGEE. Trimming removed 3 bases from V and 3 bases from J; junction bases left unmatched: 5.

The chain carries TRBV4-2 and TRBJ2-1; TRBD2 agrees at 11 bases. CDR1 and CDR2 from the germline V gene are LGHNA and YNFKEQ. V lost 5 bases and J lost 9; bases outside the gene matches: 6. CDR3 length equals 14 residues. The DNA for the CDR3 is TGTGCCAGCAGCACCCTAGCGGGAGGAACTGAGCAGTTCTTC. Translating gives CASSTLAGGTEQFF.

This chain uses TRBV30 with TRBJ2-7; TRBD1 matches 7 bases. Germline CDR1 and CDR2: GTSNPN and SVGIG (reference sequence). V shed 1 base, J shed 2 bases, and the junction held 8 bases outside the gene matches. The CDR3 consists of 15 residues. The CDR3 DNA sequence: TGTGCCTGGAGTGGGCGACAGGGATCCCCCTACGAGCAGTACTTC. This encodes CAWSGRQGSPYEQYF.

V usage is TRBV7-8 and J usage is TRBJ1-1; D is possibly TRBD1 (5 bases). The CDR3 is 14 residues long. The V gene's germline CDR1 is SGHVS and CDR2 FQNEAQ. Trimming took 5 bases from V and 5 from J, leaving 15 bases between them. The CDR3 sequence is CASSPTAGGTEAFF. The CDR3 region has the DNA TGTGCCAGCAGCCCTACGGCGGGGGGTACTGAAGCTTTCTTT.

The chain combines TRBV19 with TRBJ2-7, with 11 nucleotides matching TRBD2. V shed 4 bases, J shed 6 bases, and the junction held 8 bases outside the gene matches. Per germline, CDR1 LNHDA and CDR2 SQIVND (reference sequence). This CDR3 comprises 15 residues. This CDR3 reads CASSRLAGRTSEQYF. In DNA, the CDR3 is TGTGCCAGTAGTAGACTAGCGGGACGAACGAGCGAGCAGTACTTC.

The chain employs TRBV11-2 and TRBJ2-7; 8 bases align to TRBD1. The germline V gene encodes CDR1 SGHAT and CDR2 FQNNGV. J gave up 2 bases and V 8 bases, and 8 bases lay outside the gene matches. This CDR3 has 14 residues. The CDR3 reads CASGADRGPYEQYF. The CDR3, as DNA: TGTGCCAGCGGCGCTGACAGGGGCCCCTACGAGCAGTACTTC.

This chain uses TRBV29-1 with TRBJ1-2; D is perhaps TRBD1 (6 bases). Germline CDR1 reads SQVTM; CDR2 reads ANQGSEA. This CDR3 spans 10 amino acids. Trimming took off 5 bases at V and 8 bases at J, with 9 bases between the two ends. CDR3 sequence reads: CSVPGQGYTF. The CDR3 region has the DNA TGCAGCGTTCCTGGACAGGGCTACACCTTC.

V gene TRBV27 combines with J gene TRBJ1-4, with a possible D match to TRBD1 (5 bases). V gave up 2 bases and J gave up 8 bases, with 12 bases separating them. Germline V gives CDR1 MNHEY, CDR2 SMNVEV (reference sequence). This CDR3 spans 14 amino acids. The CDR3 bases are TGTGCCAGCAGTTTAAGGGAAGGGGAGGAAAAACTGTTTTTT. It specifies CASSLREGEEKLFF.

This rearrangement joins TRBV5-1 to TRBJ2-2; 10 bases align to TRBD2. The CDR3 runs to 14 residues. Germline V gene sequence: CDR1 SGHRS, CDR2 YFSETQ. V lost 2 bases to trimming and J lost 5 bases; unmatched junction nucleotides: 0. In DNA form, the CDR3 reads TGCGCCAGCAGCTTTAGCGGGAGGACCGGGGAGCTGTTTTTT. Protein sequence: CASSFSGRTGELFF.

The gene calls are TRBV11-2 and TRBJ1-3; D ambiguous. CDR3 length: 14 amino acids. Germline V gene sequence: CDR1 SGHAT, CDR2 FQNNGV. Trimming shortened V by 1 base and J by 0 bases, and 4 bases separated the two germline ends. CDR3: CASSLVISGNTIYF. In DNA, the CDR3 is TGTGCCAGCAGCTTAGTAATCTCTGGAAACACCATATATTTT.

This clone has only a few counts. This CDR3 is CASRRGTDEQFF. DNA of the CDR3: TGCGCCAGCAGGCGAGGGACAGATGAGCAGTTCTTC. The chain uses TRBV10-2 and TRBJ2-1, with 7 nucleotides matching TRBD1. V lost 6 bases and J lost 8; bases outside the gene matches: 4. The germline V gene encodes CDR1 WSHSY and CDR2 SAAADI. The CDR3 runs to 12 residues.

V is TRBV15 and J is TRBJ1-1; TRBD1 is a possible D gene (5 bases). The CDR3 covers 15 residues. CDR1 and CDR2 (germline): LNHNV, YYDKDF (reference sequence). V shed 0 bases and J shed 1 base, with 9 bases lying between them. The DNA of the CDR3 is TGTGCCACCAGCAGAGAAGTAGGACAGAACACTGAAGCTTTCTTT. Protein product: CATSREVGQNTEAFF.

A remark on this clone: One end of the junction is discordant with germline, which a read error may explain. The chain joins TRBV9 to TRBJ2-3, with D perhaps matching TRBD2 (5 bases). The CDR3 length is 14 residues. Germline lookup yields CDR1 SGDLS and CDR2 YYNGEE. The CDR3 nucleotides read TGTGCCAGCAGTCCTAGCTTAAACACAAATACGCAGTATTTT. Encoded protein: CASSPSLNTNTQYF.

The V and J genes are TRBV11-2 and TRBJ2-1; 7 positions match TRBD2. With 0 bases clipped from V and 0 bases from J, the junction kept 5 bases outside the gene matches. This CDR3 has 17 residues. Germline V gives CDR1 SGHAT, CDR2 FQNNGV. The DNA for the CDR3 is TGTGCCAGCAGCTTAGAGCGTAGCGGGCGCTCCTACAATGAGCAGTTCTTC. It translates to CASSLERSGRSYNEQFF.

The chain has TRBV7-9 and TRBJ2-3, with 9 bases matching TRBD1. CDR3 size: 14 residues. CDR1 is SEHNR and CDR2 is FQNEAQ in the germline V gene (reference sequence). V trimming: 5 bases; J trimming: 5 bases; junction bases outside the gene matches: 5. The CDR3 protein is CASSKQGAIDTQYF. The CDR3 region has the DNA TGTGCCAGCAGCAAACAGGGGGCGATAGATACGCAGTATTTT.

The gene calls are TRBV28 and TRBJ1-5, with 9 bases aligning to TRBD1. V shed 6 bases, J shed 6 bases, and the junction held 9 bases outside the gene matches. CDR1 and CDR2 (germline): MDHEN, SYDVKM. The length of the CDR3 is 15 residues. The DNA for the CDR3 is TGTGCCAGCAGCCCACAGGGGGCCCCCTTTCAGCCCCAGCATTTT. It yields the protein CASSPQGAPFQPQHF.

The chain is built from TRBV11-2 and TRBJ1-2, with TRBD1 matching over 7 bases. With 3 bases clipped from V and 4 bases from J, the junction kept 2 bases outside the gene matches. The length of the CDR3 is 13 residues. Germline V gene sequence: CDR1 SGHAT, CDR2 FQNNGV. CDR3 DNA: TGTGCCAGCAGCTTGCAGGGGGGCTATGGCTACACCTTC. Encoded protein: CASSLQGGYGYTF.

The J gene is TRBJ2-7, the V gene TRBV28; TRBD1 aligns across 10 bases. Germline CDR1 reads MDHEN; CDR2 reads SYDVKM. Trimming took 6 bases from V and 0 from J; bases not matched to a gene: 8. CDR3 length equals 16 residues. The CDR3 nucleotides are TGTGCCAGCAGAGCATGGGACAGGGGAGACTCCTACGAGCAGTACTTC. This gives the protein CASRAWDRGDSYEQYF.

The rearrangement uses TRBV28 and TRBJ1-1; D not certain. CDR3 size: 12 residues. Between the trimmed V and J ends, which lost 8 bases and 11 bases, there was a span of 18 bases. Germline CDR1 and CDR2: MDHEN and SYDVKM. The CDR3 spells CASSTGGLKAFF. DNA for the CDR3: TGTGCCAGCTCAACCGGAGGGTTGAAGGCTTTCTTT.

This clone was seen just once. This sequence joins TRBV7-9 and TRBJ1-1, with D hard to call. This CDR3 is 13 amino acids long. CDR1 is SEHNR, CDR2 FQNEAQ, per germline (reference sequence). The V end was cut by 2 bases, the J end by 1 base, with 5 bases between. The CDR3 loop reads CASSLQANTEAFF. DNA of the CDR3: TGTGCCAGCAGCTTACAAGCGAACACTGAAGCTTTCTTT.

A single count supports this clone. The chain couples TRBV7-6 to TRBJ2-7; D might be TRBD1 (6 bases). CDR1 and CDR2 (germline): SGHVS, FNYEAQ. V was trimmed by 5 bases and J by 3 bases, leaving 20 bases between them. This CDR3 is 16 amino acids long. As DNA, the CDR3 is TGTGCCAGCAGCCCCCTGACAGGCTCTAAACTCTACGAGCAGTACTTC. This sequence encodes CASSPLTGSKLYEQYF.